Below, one T cell receptor (beta chain) is given with its context. The data belong to a study of blood T cell repertoires in COVID-19. Study background: Researchers got acute and convalescent COVID-19 samples from the United States, Italy and Spain.

CDR1 and CDR2 (germline): SGHKS, YYEKEE (reference sequence). V shed 2 bases and J 3 bases; nucleotides not matched to a gene: 5. This CDR3 comprises 15 residues. Clones were sequenced by immunoSEQ multiplex PCR, and TCRdb holds only the in-frame ones, with some missing. Here the sample spans roughly 230,000 clones, 85% being singletons. Participants' reported clinical history set cohort assignment. The origin of this receptor is a woman between 50 and 59 years old who had been exposed to COVID-19. The sample consisted of PBMCs or T cells enriched from blood (not recorded which). The J gene is TRBJ2-5, the V gene TRBV5-5, with TRBD1 matching 9 bases. CDR3: CASSFPRTGEETQYF. The CDR3 nucleotides read TGTGCCAGCAGCTTTCCCCGGACAGGGGAAGAGACCCAGTACTTC. Together with reference TRBV5-5 and TRBJ2-5, the CDR3 gives the full variable domain: DAGVTQSPTHLIKTRGQQVTLRCSPISGHKSVSWYQQVLGQGPQFIFQYYEKEERGRGNFPDRFSARQFPNYSSELNVNALLLGDSALYLCASSFPRTGEETQYFGPGTRLLVL.